Listed here is a single TCR beta chain. Its target is not known. Method: immunoSEQ multiplex PCR; TCRdb's copy keeps in-frame clones and lacks some. The sample lists 30,000 to 35,000 clones, around 87% seen once, with about 25% in the top ten. J was trimmed by 6 bases and V by 6 bases; bases with no gene match: 10. Germline-derived CDR1 and CDR2 are MGHRA and YSYEKL. The CDR3 extends over 14 amino acids. This sample is part of a study of OX40 agonist ivuxolimab in advanced cancers. The study, taken as a whole, reports: At 0.1 to 3.0 mg/kg and by week 6, clonal expansion occurred in CD4+ and CD8+ blood T cells.

Samples were taken at baseline and on day 1 of cycles 4 and 7. This specimen consisted of CD4+ or CD8+ T cells sorted from blood, obtained in a trial of the OX40 agonist ivuxolimab. The chain combines TRBV4-1 with TRBJ2-7; 8 bases fit TRBD1. The receptor was isolated from an adult with an advanced solid tumor such as melanoma, head and neck, liver or kidney cancer. The CDR3 here is CASRLRTGHAEQYF. Here the CDR3 DNA reads TGCGCCAGCAGATTGCGGACAGGGCATGCCGAGCAGTACTTC.